This passage covers 15 T cell receptor beta chains from one sample sequenced in a study of cytomegalovirus exposure and HLA in healthy donors. This table comes from immunoSEQ multiplex PCR, and its TCRdb copy is limited to in-frame clones, with some not included. The sample lists some 150,000 clones, 75% to 90% occurring once. The sequencing input was PBMCs. These TCRs come from a young man in good health and CMV-seropositive.

The rearrangement links TRBV2 to TRBJ1-2, with TRBD1 identical over 8 bases. The CDR3 runs to 15 residues. CDR1 is SNHLY, CDR2 FYNNEI, per germline. V was pared by 1 base and J by 4 bases, with 5 bases of the junction left unmatched. The CDR3 spells CASSEGGQEAYGYTF. The CDR3 DNA is TGTGCCAGCAGTGAAGGGGGACAGGAGGCCTATGGCTACACCTTC.

The chain couples TRBV18 to TRBJ2-7; 7 bases are shared with TRBD1. After removal of 4 bases from V and 0 bases from J, the junction contained 3 bases not matched to a gene. Germline-derived CDR1 and CDR2 are KGHSH and LQKENI. The CDR3 runs to 14 residues. The CDR3 region is CASSRGQDSYEQYF. The CDR3 DNA is TGTGCCAGCTCACGTGGACAGGACTCCTACGAGCAGTACTTC.

This rearrangement joins TRBV11-2 to TRBJ2-5; TRBD1 agrees at 8 bases. This CDR3 contains 16 residues. Per germline, CDR1 SGHAT and CDR2 FQNNGV. Trimming cost V 6 bases and J 4 bases; bases outside gene matches: 13. The CDR3 spells CASREVGDRGRETQYF. Here the CDR3 DNA reads TGTGCCAGCAGAGAGGTGGGAGACAGGGGACGAGAGACCCAGTACTTC.

The chain has TRBV2 and TRBJ1-1; D possibly corresponds to TRBD1 (6 bases). The length of the CDR3 is 12 residues. Trimming stripped 6 bases from V and 6 bases from J, with 11 bases between. Per germline, CDR1 SNHLY and CDR2 FYNNEI. This chain's CDR3 is CASSTQGAEAFF. In DNA form, the CDR3 reads TGTGCCAGCAGCACACAGGGAGCTGAAGCTTTCTTT.

The V and J genes are TRBV10-1 and TRBJ1-2; 8 bases agree with TRBD1. V gave up 6 bases and J gave up 4 bases; unmatched junction bases: 7. Looked up from germline, CDR1 is WNHNN and CDR2 is SYGVQD (reference sequence). This CDR3 region has 14 residues. The CDR3 spells CASRDPGGRYGYTF. The CDR3 DNA reads TGCGCCAGCAGGGATCCAGGGGGCCGCTATGGCTACACCTTC.

The rearrangement joins TRBV27 to TRBJ2-1; D might be TRBD2 (6 bases). Germline CDR1 reads MNHEY; CDR2 reads SMNVEV (reference sequence). The CDR3 is made up of 14 amino acids. The V end was cut by 2 bases, the J end by 5 bases, with 10 bases between. In DNA, the CDR3 is TGTGCCAGCAGTTTAGGGACTCTCAACAATGAGCAGTTCTTC. This codes for CASSLGTLNNEQFF.

As DNA, the CDR3 is TGTGCCTGGAGTATCGGGACTACGACAAATGAGCAGTTCTTC. Translation: CAWSIGTTTNEQFF. V usage is TRBV30 and J usage is TRBJ2-1; 7 nucleotides align to TRBD2. The CDR3 spans 14 residues. V gave up 2 bases and J gave up 7 bases; unmatched junction bases: 8. In germline, CDR1 is GTSNPN, CDR2 SVGIG (reference sequence).

V usage is TRBV30 and J usage is TRBJ2-3; 11 bases align to TRBD1. V lost 1 base, J lost 8 bases, and 8 bases stayed unmatched. CDR1 is GTSNPN and CDR2 is SVGIG in the germline V gene (reference sequence). The CDR3 covers 15 residues. This CDR3 is CAWSAGQGAGGTQYF. The CDR3 bases are TGTGCCTGGAGTGCCGGACAGGGGGCAGGCGGTACGCAGTATTTT.

The genes are TRBV25-1 and TRBJ2-5, with 8 bases lining up with TRBD1. The CDR3 length is 13 residues. Germline V gene lookup returns CDR1 MGHDK and CDR2 SYGVNS. J was trimmed by 4 bases and V by 8 bases; bases with no gene match: 6. The CDR3 DNA sequence: TGTGCCAGCTCAAGGACAGGGAGAGAGACCCAGTACTTC. Translated, it gives CASSRTGRETQYF.

This chain uses TRBV4-3 with TRBJ2-1; TRBD2 agrees at 9 bases. Germline CDR1 LGHNA, CDR2 YSLEER. V shed 1 base, J shed 6 bases, and the junction held 7 bases outside the gene matches. The CDR3 covers 16 residues. The CDR3 region has the DNA TGCGCCAGCAGCCAAGCAGCGGGAGGCCCCCTCAATGAGCAGTTCTTC. Translation gives CASSQAAGGPLNEQFF.

This clone was counted between two and nine times. The chain employs TRBV9 and TRBJ1-2; D not resolved. Per germline, CDR1 SGDLS and CDR2 YYNGEE. This CDR3 has 14 residues. Trimming removed 0 bases from V and 7 bases from J, with 13 bases in between. CDR3: CASSVATGIGGYTF. DNA for the CDR3: TGTGCCAGCAGCGTAGCTACGGGGATAGGTGGCTACACCTTC.

The chain links TRBV2 to TRBJ2-3; 11 positions match TRBD2. The CDR3 sequence is 16 residues long. With V trimmed by 5 bases and J by 0 bases, 4 bases remained unmatched. The V gene's germline CDR1 is SNHLY and CDR2 FYNNEI. CDR3 sequence reads: CASSPWTSGSTDTQYF. CDR3 sequence (DNA): TGTGCCAGCAGTCCCTGGACTAGCGGGAGCACAGATACGCAGTATTTT.

The J gene is TRBJ2-1, the V gene TRBV18; 9 bases are a match to TRBD1. V dropped 3 bases and J dropped 9; count of bases not matched to a gene: 9. The CDR3 sequence is 15 residues long. CDR1 and CDR2 (germline): KGHSH, LQKENI. The CDR3 is CASSPPGQGLGEQFF. The DNA for the CDR3 is TGTGCCAGCTCACCCCCGGGACAGGGATTGGGTGAGCAGTTCTTC.

The chain recombines TRBV7-3 with TRBJ2-1; a weak D match, TRBD2 (5 bases). Trimming pared 6 bases from V and 8 bases from J, leaving 20 bases between. This CDR3 region has 15 residues. From germline, CDR1 is SGHTA and CDR2 FQGTGA. The CDR3 spells CASRGSGLPVDEQFF. CDR3 DNA: TGTGCCAGCAGGGGATCCGGACTCCCGGTGGATGAGCAGTTCTTC.

The chain recombines TRBV7-9 with TRBJ1-3; 10 nucleotides line up with TRBD1. The CDR3 extends over 17 amino acids. The trim removed 3 bases at V and 0 bases at J, leaving 5 bases unmatched. Germline lookup yields CDR1 SEHNR and CDR2 FQNEAQ (reference sequence). As DNA, the CDR3 is TGTGCCAGCAGCTTCGGGACAGGGGCCTTCTCTGGAAACACCATATATTTT. Protein product: CASSFGTGAFSGNTIYF.